This entry features one T cell receptor beta chain sequence. Recruitment covered about two dozen US areas and drew participants whose ages spanned roughly 18 to 95 years. In assigning cohorts, the study relied on participant-reported clinical history. The record originates from a study of blood T cell repertoires in COVID-19. Germline assignment: CDR1 SNHLY and CDR2 FYNNEI. The CDR3 spans 12 residues. V lost 8 bases to trimming and J lost 3 bases, with 10 bases between them. Source study methods: Amplified reference gene primers provided the basis for estimating nucleated cell counts. Data came from immunoSEQ multiplex PCR; TCRdb stores just in-frame clones and leaves some out. Clonal size and the V and J genes are those of that table, whereas D and trimming came from the DNA. The sample lists roughly 250,000 clones, 85% to 90% occurring once.

The receptor was derived from a man aged 50-60 years who had been exposed to COVID-19. Source material: PBMCs or T cells enriched from blood (not recorded which). The V call is TRBV2, the J call TRBJ1-1; no firm D call. The CDR3 DNA reads as TGTGCCAGCCTTCGGTCGGACACTGAAGCTTTCTTT. Protein sequence: CASLRSDTEAFF. Complete variable domain (other parts from reference TRBV2 and TRBJ1-1): EPEVTQTPSHQVTQMGQEVILRCVPISNHLYFYWYRQILGQKVEFLVSFYNNEISEKSEIFDDQFSVERPDGSNFTLKIRSTKLEDSAMYFCASLRSDTEAFFGQGTRLTVV.